This TCR beta chain was identified during a study of blood T cells in healthy people across ages. It was with a sample-barcoded 5' primer and a J-beta primer mix that a second PCR of about 6 to 11 cycles was run. TCRdb re-analysed the 5' RACE reads in MiXCR, keeping a single row per CDR3 protein. The sample has around 990,000 distinct CDR3 sequences; roughly two fifths are singletons. The CDR3 has 13 amino acids. J gave up 7 bases and V 5 bases, and 7 bases lay outside the gene matches. Germline V gene sequence: CDR1 SGHTA, CDR2 FQGNSA. The source of this sequence is a man aged 18 to 30 in good health. This chain connects TRBV7-2 to TRBJ1-1; 7 positions agree with TRBD1. Sequencing was done on a sample of blood. CDR3 in amino acids: CASSNEQGIEAFF. The CDR3 coding sequence is TGTGCCAGCAGCAACGAACAGGGGATTGAAGCTTTCTTT. Variable domain in full (rest from reference TRBV7-2 and TRBJ1-1): GAGVSQSPSNKVTEKGKDVELRCDPISGHTALYWYRQSLGQGLEFLIYFQGNSAPDKSGLPSDRFSAERTGGSVSTLTIQRTQQEDSAVYLCASSNEQGIEAFFGQGTRLTVV.